The rows below give T cell receptor beta chains drawn from one sample of a study of blood T cell repertoires in COVID-19. Sequenced by immunoSEQ multiplex PCR; TCRdb stores in-frame clones only, minus some. Seen here are about 210,000 clones, around 88% observed once, and the top ten hold roughly 2.4%. Sequencing was carried out using PBMCs or T cells enriched from blood (not recorded which). The receptors stem from a woman between 35 and 50 years old with acute COVID-19. Both conserved end residues are part of each CDR3. The D gene is left open where the match is weak. Rows give clone size only sometimes, using once, few, many, or a class for an expanded clone.

>TRBD2|TRBJ2-1|NA|TRBV28
CASSTPSGSQFF
TGTGCCAGCAGTACCCCTAGCGGGTCGCAGTTCTTC
>NA|TRBJ1-2|few|TRBV7-9
CASSDTNYGYTF
TGTGCCAGCAGCGACACTAACTATGGCTACACCTTC
>NA|TRBJ1-4|NA|TRBV7-9
CASSLSGLNEKLFF
TGTGCCAGCAGCTTGTCGGGTCTTAATGAAAAACTGTTTTTT
>NA|TRBJ1-2|NA|TRBV7-2
CASSLEGNYGYTF
TGTGCCAGCAGCTTAGAGGGGAACTATGGCTACACCTTC
>TRBD2|TRBJ2-2|NA|TRBV29-1
CSVRGGATGELFF
TGCAGCGTTCGCGGGGGGGCCACCGGGGAGCTGTTTTTT
>NA|TRBJ2-2|once|TRBV11-2
CASSTTGILNTGELFF
TGTGCCAGCAGCACTACAGGGATCCTCAACACCGGGGAGCTGTTTTTT
>TRBD2|TRBJ2-5|NA|TRBV9
CASSSGLAGSQETQYF
TGTGCCAGCAGCTCGGGACTAGCGGGGTCCCAAGAGACCCAGTACTTC
>TRBD1|TRBJ1-2|NA|TRBV30
CAWSRDRGYGYTF
TGTGCCTGGAGTCGGGACAGGGGTTACGGCTACACCTTC
>NA|TRBJ1-2|once|TRBV11-2
CASSRGPLEGYTF
TGTGCCAGCAGTCGAGGTCCCTTGGAGGGCTACACCTTC
>TRBD1|TRBJ1-1|NA|TRBV19
CASSTLGTGNTEAFF
TGTGCCAGTAGTACCCTCGGGACAGGGAACACTGAAGCTTTCTTT
>TRBD1|TRBJ1-2|once|TRBV6-2/TRBV6-3
CASSLGQGGSNYGYTF
TGTGCCAGCAGTTTGGGACAGGGGGGATCGAACTATGGCTACACCTTC
>NA|TRBJ1-5|NA|TRBV7-2
CASRSAGGSNQPQHF
TGTGCCAGCAGGTCCGCCGGGGGAAGCAATCAGCCCCAGCATTTT
>NA|TRBJ2-1|NA|TRBV24-1
CATSDSVFGQSSYNEQFF
TGTGCCACCAGTGATTCGGTCTTCGGACAGAGCTCCTACAATGAGCAGTTCTTC
>NA|TRBJ1-3|NA|TRBV27
CASSVGIGNTIYF
TGTGCCAGCAGTGTCGGGATAGGAAACACCATATATTTT
>NA|TRBJ2-1|NA|TRBV11-2
CASSLDRLDEQFF
TGTGCCAGCAGCTTAGACAGGCTCGATGAGCAGTTCTTC
>NA|TRBJ2-3|once|TRBV10-3
CAMGLGRSTDTQYF
TGTGCCATGGGACTCGGCCGAAGCACAGATACGCAGTATTTT
>NA|TRBJ2-7|once|TRBV12-3/TRBV12-4
CASRITGVYEQYF
TGTGCCAGCAGGATAACAGGAGTTTACGAGCAGTACTTC
>NA|TRBJ2-3|NA|TRBV2
CASSDGGGTTDTQYF
TGTGCCAGCAGCGATGGGGGCGGAACCACAGATACGCAGTATTTT
>TRBD1|TRBJ1-5|NA|TRBV29-1
CSVGTRTGDQPQHF
TGCAGCGTTGGGACTAGGACAGGGGATCAGCCCCAGCATTTT
>NA|TRBJ1-4|NA|TRBV29-1
CSAVQGSNEKLFF
TGCAGCGCCGTACAGGGCTCTAATGAAAAACTGTTTTTT
>NA|TRBJ1-3|NA|TRBV5-6
CASSLEGLFRGNTIYF
TGTGCCAGCAGCTTGGAGGGGTTGTTCCGTGGAAACACCATATATTTT
>NA|TRBJ1-4|NA|TRBV5-1
CASSPSTTNEKLFF
TGCGCCAGCAGCCCGAGTACAACTAATGAAAAACTGTTTTTT
>NA|TRBJ1-1|NA|TRBV6-2/TRBV6-3
CASSLASGGTEAFF
TGTGCCAGCAGTTTGGCGTCGGGGGGCACTGAAGCTTTCTTT
>NA|TRBJ1-3|few|TRBV7-2
CASSLSGVTGNTIYF
TGTGCCAGCAGCTTATCGGGGGTTACTGGAAACACCATATATTTT
>TRBD1|TRBJ1-2|NA|TRBV6-6
CASSPPGQGYGYTF
TGTGCCAGCAGTCCTCCGGGACAGGGGTATGGCTACACCTTC
>NA|TRBJ1-6|NA|TRBV12-5
CASGNQGNSPLHF
TGTGCTAGTGGTAACCAGGGGAATTCACCCCTCCACTTT
>TRBD1|TRBJ1-6|NA|TRBV30
CAWARVGTANSPLHF
TGTGCCTGGGCCCGGGTCGGGACAGCCAATTCACCCCTCCACTTT
>NA|TRBJ1-1|NA|TRBV3-1/TRBV3-2
CASSQNGKDTEAFF
TGTGCCAGCAGCCAAAACGGGAAGGACACTGAAGCTTTCTTT
>TRBD1|TRBJ2-6|NA|TRBV10-3
CAISELGDRGTGANVLTF
TGTGCCATCAGTGAGCTGGGGGACAGGGGTACTGGGGCCAACGTCCTGACTTTC
>NA|TRBJ1-4|few|TRBV7-2
CASSLTGGNEKLFF
TGTGCCAGCAGCTTAACTGGTGGTAATGAAAAACTGTTTTTT
>NA|TRBJ2-2|NA|TRBV3-1/TRBV3-2
CASSLRRYSGELFF
TGTGCCAGCAGCCTTAGGAGATACTCCGGGGAGCTGTTTTTT
>TRBD1|TRBJ2-5|NA|TRBV2
CASSPDRGVETQYF
TGTGCCAGCAGCCCCGACAGGGGAGTTGAGACCCAGTACTTC
>NA|TRBJ2-7|once|TRBV10-1
CASSGAGTNSYEQYF
TGCGCCAGCAGTGGGGCAGGGACAAACTCCTACGAGCAGTACTTC
>TRBD2|TRBJ2-1|NA|TRBV7-2
CASSLSGGAGNEQFF
TGTGCCAGCAGCTTAAGCGGGGGGGCGGGCAATGAGCAGTTCTTC
>NA|TRBJ1-2|NA|TRBV29-1
CSVEVQPETNYGYTF
TGCAGCGTTGAAGTTCAACCCGAGACTAACTATGGCTACACCTTC
>NA|TRBJ1-1|NA|TRBV7-2
CASSISVGMGAEAFF
TGTGCCAGCAGCATATCAGTAGGTATGGGCGCTGAAGCTTTCTTT
>TRBD1|TRBJ2-5|NA|TRBV19
CASSTDREETQYF
TGTGCCAGTAGTACGGACAGGGAAGAGACCCAGTACTTC
>NA|TRBJ1-5|NA|TRBV30
CAWRLPGGPQHF
TGTGCCTGGAGACTACCGGGGGGGCCCCAGCATTTT
>NA|TRBJ2-7|once|TRBV5-4
CASSPWGRRNEQYF
TGTGCCAGCAGCCCTTGGGGGAGGAGGAACGAGCAGTACTTC
>NA|TRBJ2-3|once|TRBV7-8
CASISRRWGTDTQYF
TGTGCCAGCATCTCGAGGCGTTGGGGCACAGATACGCAGTATTTT
>NA|TRBJ1-1|NA|TRBV7-9
CASSQGYTEAFF
TGTGCCAGCAGCCAGGGTTACACTGAAGCTTTCTTT
>NA|TRBJ2-2|NA|TRBV7-7
CASSIQGVGTGELFF
TGTGCCAGCAGCATACAGGGTGTCGGGACCGGGGAGCTGTTTTTT